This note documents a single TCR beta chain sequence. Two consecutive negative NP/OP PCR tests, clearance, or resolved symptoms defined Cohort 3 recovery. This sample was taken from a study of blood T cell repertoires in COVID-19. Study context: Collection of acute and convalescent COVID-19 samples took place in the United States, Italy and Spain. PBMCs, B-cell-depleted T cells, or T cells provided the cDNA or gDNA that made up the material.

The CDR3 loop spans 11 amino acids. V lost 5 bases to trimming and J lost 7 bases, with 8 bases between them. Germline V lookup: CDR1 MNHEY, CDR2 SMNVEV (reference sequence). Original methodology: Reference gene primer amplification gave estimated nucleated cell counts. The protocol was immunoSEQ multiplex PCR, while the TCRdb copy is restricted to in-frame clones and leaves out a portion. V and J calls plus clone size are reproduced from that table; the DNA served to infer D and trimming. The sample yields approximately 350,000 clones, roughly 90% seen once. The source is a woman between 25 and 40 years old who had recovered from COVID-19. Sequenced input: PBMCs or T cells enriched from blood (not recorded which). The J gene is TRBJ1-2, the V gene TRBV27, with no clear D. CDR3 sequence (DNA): TGTGCCAGCAGTGACTACGCTGGCTACACCTTC. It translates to CASSDYAGYTF.